A selection of T cell receptor beta chains follows, all from one sample in a study of glioma-infiltrating T cells. One entry per CDR3 protein results from TCRdb running MiXCR on the multiplex PCR reads. The sample holds 95,000 to 110,000 distinct CDR3 sequences, around 28% seen once. Sequencing was carried out using glioma tissue, nonneoplastic brain tissue, or PBMCs (not recorded which). Receptor source: a human donor with low-grade glioma or glioblastoma, undergoing nonglioma brain surgery, or in good health (not recorded which). The CDR3 runs from the conserved cysteine through the conserved F or W. Each record gives: D gene, J gene, V gene, clone size, CDR3 protein, CDR3 DNA. A D gene is named only where the DNA matches it firmly. Some rows have no size entry. The others give once, few or many, or a class for an expanded clone.

NA TRBJ1-5 TRBV7-3 NA CASSLYAGSNQPQHF TGTGCCAGCAGCTTATACGCTGGGAGCAATCAGCCCCAGCATTTT
NA TRBJ2-7 TRBV29-1 NA CSVEELRGGTFSYEQYF TGCAGCGTTGAAGAGCTTAGAGGTGGAACATTTTCCTACGAGCAGTACTTC
NA TRBJ1-1 TRBV18 many CASSPDREAFF TGTGCCAGCTCACCAGACAGGGAAGCTTTCTTT
TRBD1 TRBJ2-7 TRBV28 many CASSFLGTGLLEQYF TGTGCCAGCAGTTTCCTCGGGACAGGGTTGCTCGAGCAGTACTTC
NA TRBJ1-2 TRBV30 NA CAWSLGINYGYTF TGTGCCTGGAGTTTGGGGATTAACTATGGCTACACCTTC
NA TRBJ1-2 TRBV20-1 NA CSARVHWGGAHGYTF TGCAGTGCTAGAGTTCACTGGGGGGGGGCCCATGGCTACACCTTC
TRBD2 TRBJ2-1 TRBV5-8 NA CASSLFAGEGNEQFF TGTGCCAGCAGCTTGTTTGCGGGGGAAGGGAATGAGCAGTTCTTC
NA TRBJ2-7 TRBV2 NA CASSLQGRGKGEQYF TGTGCCAGCAGTCTTCAGGGGAGGGGGAAGGGCGAGCAGTACTTC
NA TRBJ1-6 TRBV6-2/TRBV6-3 many CASSYRGFSTVSYNSPLHF TGTGCCAGCAGTTATCGGGGATTTTCTACCGTCTCCTATAATTCACCCCTCCACTTT
TRBD1 TRBJ1-1 TRBV11-2 few CASSPDRGITEAFF TGTGCCAGCAGCCCGGACAGGGGAATAACTGAAGCTTTCTTT
TRBD1 TRBJ1-2 TRBV27 NA CASRSGTASHTF TGTGCCAGCAGAAGTGGGACAGCCAGCCACACTTTC
NA TRBJ1-1 TRBV6-6 many CASSYSSRGGSEAFF TGTGCCAGCAGTTACTCGAGCAGGGGTGGTTCCGAAGCTTTCTTT
NA TRBJ1-5 TRBV11-2 NA CASSTSGPGQPQHF TGTGCCAGCAGTACCTCAGGGCCTGGGCAGCCCCAGCATTTT
NA TRBJ1-1 TRBV15 once CATRREKGNTEAFF TGTGCCACCAGAAGAGAAAAGGGGAACACTGAAGCTTTCTTT
NA TRBJ1-4 TRBV7-2 many CASGNRANEKLFF TGTGCCAGCGGAAACAGGGCAAATGAAAAACTGTTTTTT